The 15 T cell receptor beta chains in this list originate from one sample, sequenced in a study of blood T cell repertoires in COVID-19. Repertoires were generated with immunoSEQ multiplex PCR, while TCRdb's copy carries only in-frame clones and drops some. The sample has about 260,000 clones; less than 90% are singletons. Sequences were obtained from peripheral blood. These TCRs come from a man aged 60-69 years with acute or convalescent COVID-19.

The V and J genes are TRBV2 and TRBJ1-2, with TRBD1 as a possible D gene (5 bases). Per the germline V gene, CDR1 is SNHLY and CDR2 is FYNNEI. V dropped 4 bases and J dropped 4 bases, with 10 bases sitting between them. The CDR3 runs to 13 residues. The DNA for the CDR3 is TGTGCCAGCAGTGGACAGACGTCCTATGGCTACACCTTC. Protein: CASSGQTSYGYTF.

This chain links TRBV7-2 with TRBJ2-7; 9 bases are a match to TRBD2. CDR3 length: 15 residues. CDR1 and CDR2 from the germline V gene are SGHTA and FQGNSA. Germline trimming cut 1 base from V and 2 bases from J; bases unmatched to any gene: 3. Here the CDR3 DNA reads TGTGCCAGCAGCTTAGGGCCTAGCGGGGCCTACGAGCAGTACTTC. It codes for CASSLGPSGAYEQYF.

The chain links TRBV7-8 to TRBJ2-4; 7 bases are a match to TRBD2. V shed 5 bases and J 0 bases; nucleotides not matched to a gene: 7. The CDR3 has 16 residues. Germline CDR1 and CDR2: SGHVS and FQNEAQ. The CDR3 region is CASSPWEGLAKNIQYF. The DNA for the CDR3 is TGTGCCAGCAGCCCCTGGGAGGGCTTAGCCAAAAACATTCAGTACTTC. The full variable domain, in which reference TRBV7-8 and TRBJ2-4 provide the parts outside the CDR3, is GAGVSQSPRYKVAKRGQDVALRCDPISGHVSLFWYQQALGQGPEFLTYFQNEAQLDKSGLPSDRFFAERPEGSVSTLKIQRTQQEDSAVYLCASSPWEGLAKNIQYFGAGTRLSVL.

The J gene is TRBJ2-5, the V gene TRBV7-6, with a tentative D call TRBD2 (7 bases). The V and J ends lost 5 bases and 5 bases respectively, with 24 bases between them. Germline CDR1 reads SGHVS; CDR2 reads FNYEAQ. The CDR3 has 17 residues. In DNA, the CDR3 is TGTGCCAGCAGCCCGCGTGGGGGGGGGCGACGTATTGAGACCCAGTACTTC. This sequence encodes CASSPRGGGRRIETQYF.

CDR3 loop: CASSLDDRGHSTQYF. CDR3 DNA sequence: TGCGCCAGCAGCTTGGACGACAGGGGCCATTCTACGCAGTATTTT. The rearrangement joins TRBV5-1 to TRBJ2-3; 8 nucleotides align to TRBD1. The CDR3 runs to 15 residues. Germline V gives CDR1 SGHRS, CDR2 YFSETQ. Trimming removed 0 bases from V and 8 bases from J; junction bases left unmatched: 8.

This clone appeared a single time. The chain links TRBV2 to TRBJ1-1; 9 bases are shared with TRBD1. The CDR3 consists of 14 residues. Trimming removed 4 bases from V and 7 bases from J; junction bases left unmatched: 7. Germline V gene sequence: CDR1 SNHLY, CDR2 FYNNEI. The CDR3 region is CASSGATGGGEAFF. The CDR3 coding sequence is TGTGCCAGCAGTGGAGCTACAGGGGGCGGTGAAGCTTTCTTT.

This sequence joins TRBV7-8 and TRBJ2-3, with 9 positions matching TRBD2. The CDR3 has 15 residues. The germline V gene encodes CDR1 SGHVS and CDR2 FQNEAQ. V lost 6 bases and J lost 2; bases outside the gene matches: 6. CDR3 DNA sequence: TGTGCCAGCAGTTTTAGCGGGAGTGCCACAGATACGCAGTATTTT. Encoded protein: CASSFSGSATDTQYF. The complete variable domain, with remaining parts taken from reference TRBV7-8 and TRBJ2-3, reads GAGVSQSPRYKVAKRGQDVALRCDPISGHVSLFWYQQALGQGPEFLTYFQNEAQLDKSGLPSDRFFAERPEGSVSTLKIQRTQQEDSAVYLCASSFSGSATDTQYFGPGTRLTVL.

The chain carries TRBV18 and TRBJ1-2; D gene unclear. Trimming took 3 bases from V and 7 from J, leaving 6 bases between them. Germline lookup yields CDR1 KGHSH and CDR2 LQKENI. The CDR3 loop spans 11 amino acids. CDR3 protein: CASSPRFGYTF. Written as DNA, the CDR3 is TGTGCCAGCTCACCGAGGTTTGGCTACACCTTC.

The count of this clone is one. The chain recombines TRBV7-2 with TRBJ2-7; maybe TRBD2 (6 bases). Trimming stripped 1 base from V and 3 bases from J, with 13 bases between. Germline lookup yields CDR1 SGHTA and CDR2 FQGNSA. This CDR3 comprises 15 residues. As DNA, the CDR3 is TGTGCCAGCAGCTTAGTTTCGGGAGCGGTCTACGAGCAGTACTTC. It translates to CASSLVSGAVYEQYF.

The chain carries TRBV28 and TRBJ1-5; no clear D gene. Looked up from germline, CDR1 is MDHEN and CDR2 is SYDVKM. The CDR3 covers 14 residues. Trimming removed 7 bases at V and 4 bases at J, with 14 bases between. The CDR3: CASKVDSRNQPQHF. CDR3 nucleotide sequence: TGTGCCAGCAAGGTGGACTCCCGGAATCAGCCCCAGCATTTT.

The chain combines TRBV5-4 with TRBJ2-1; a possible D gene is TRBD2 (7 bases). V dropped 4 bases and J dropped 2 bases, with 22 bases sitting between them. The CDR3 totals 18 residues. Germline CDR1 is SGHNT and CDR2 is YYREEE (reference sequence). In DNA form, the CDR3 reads TGTGCCAGCAGCCCGAACAAAGGTGGGGGGGGGCCCTACAATGAGCAGTTCTTC. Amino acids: CASSPNKGGGGPYNEQFF.

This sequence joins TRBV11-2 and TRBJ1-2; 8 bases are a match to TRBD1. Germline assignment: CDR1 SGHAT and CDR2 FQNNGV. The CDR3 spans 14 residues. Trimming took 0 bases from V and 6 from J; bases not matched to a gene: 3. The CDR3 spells CASSLDGTGDGYTF. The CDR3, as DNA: TGTGCCAGCAGCTTAGACGGGACAGGCGATGGCTACACCTTC. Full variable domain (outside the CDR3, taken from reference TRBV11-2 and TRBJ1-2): EAGVAQSPRYKIIEKRQSVAFWCNPISGHATLYWYQQILGQGPKLLIQFQNNGVVDDSQLPKDRFSAERLKGVDSTLKIQPAKLEDSAVYLCASSLDGTGDGYTFGSGTRLTVV.

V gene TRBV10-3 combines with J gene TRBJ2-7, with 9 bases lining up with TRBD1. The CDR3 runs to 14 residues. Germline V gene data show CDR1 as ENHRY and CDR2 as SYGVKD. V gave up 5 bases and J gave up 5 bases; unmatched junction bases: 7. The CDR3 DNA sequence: TGTGCCATCAGTAAGGGACAGGGAACGGACGAGCAGTACTTC. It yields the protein CAISKGQGTDEQYF.

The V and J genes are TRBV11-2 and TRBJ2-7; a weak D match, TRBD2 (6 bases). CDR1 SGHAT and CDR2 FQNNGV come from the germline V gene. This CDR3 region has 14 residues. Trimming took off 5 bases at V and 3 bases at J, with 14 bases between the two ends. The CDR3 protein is CASSNRDFHYEQYF. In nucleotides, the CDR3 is TGTGCCAGCAGCAACCGGGACTTTCACTACGAGCAGTACTTC.

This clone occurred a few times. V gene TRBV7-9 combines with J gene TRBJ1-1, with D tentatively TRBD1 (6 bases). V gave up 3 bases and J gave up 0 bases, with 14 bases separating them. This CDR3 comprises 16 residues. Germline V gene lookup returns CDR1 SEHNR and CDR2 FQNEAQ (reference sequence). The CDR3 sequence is CASSFRGRGMNTEAFF. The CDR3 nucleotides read TGTGCCAGCAGCTTCAGGGGAAGGGGCATGAACACTGAAGCTTTCTTT. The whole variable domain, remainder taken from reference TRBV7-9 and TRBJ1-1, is DTGVSQNPRHKITKRGQNVTFRCDPISEHNRLYWYRQTLGQGPEFLTYFQNEAQLEKSRLLSDRFSAERPKGSFSTLEIQRTEQGDSAMYLCASSFRGRGMNTEAFFGQGTRLTVV.